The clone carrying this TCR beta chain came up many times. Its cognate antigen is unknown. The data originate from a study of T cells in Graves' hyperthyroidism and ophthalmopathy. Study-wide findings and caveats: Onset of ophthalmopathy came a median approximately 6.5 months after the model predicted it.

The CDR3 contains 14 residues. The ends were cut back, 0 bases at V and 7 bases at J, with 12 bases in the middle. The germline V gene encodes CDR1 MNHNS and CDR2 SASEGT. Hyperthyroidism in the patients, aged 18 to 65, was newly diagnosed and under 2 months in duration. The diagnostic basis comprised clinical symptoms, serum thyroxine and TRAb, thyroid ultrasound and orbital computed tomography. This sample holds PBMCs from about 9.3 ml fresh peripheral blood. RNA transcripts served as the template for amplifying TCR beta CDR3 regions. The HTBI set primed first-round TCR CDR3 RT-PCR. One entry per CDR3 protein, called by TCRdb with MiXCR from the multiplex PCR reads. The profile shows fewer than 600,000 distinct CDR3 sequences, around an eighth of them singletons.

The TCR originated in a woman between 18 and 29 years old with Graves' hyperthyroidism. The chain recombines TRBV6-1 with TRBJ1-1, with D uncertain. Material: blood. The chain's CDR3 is CASSEADLADEAFF. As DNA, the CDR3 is TGTGCCAGCAGTGAAGCGGATCTGGCGGATGAAGCTTTCTTT.